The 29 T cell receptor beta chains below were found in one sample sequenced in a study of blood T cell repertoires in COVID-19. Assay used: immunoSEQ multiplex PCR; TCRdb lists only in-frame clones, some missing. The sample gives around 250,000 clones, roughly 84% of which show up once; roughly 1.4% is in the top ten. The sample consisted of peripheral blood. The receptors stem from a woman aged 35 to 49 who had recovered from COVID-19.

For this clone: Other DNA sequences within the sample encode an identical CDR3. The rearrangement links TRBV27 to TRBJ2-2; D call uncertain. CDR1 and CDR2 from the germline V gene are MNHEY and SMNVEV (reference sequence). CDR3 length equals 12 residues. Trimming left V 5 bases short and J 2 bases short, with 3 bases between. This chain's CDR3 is CASSHNTGELFF. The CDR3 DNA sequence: TGTGCCAGCAGTCATAACACCGGGGAGCTGTTTTTT.

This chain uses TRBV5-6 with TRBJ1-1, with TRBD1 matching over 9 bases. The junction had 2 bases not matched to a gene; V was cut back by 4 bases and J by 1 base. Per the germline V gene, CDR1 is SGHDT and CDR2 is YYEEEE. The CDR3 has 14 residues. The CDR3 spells CASSRGQGNTEAFF. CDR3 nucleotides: TGTGCCAGCAGCCGGGGACAGGGGAACACTGAAGCTTTCTTT.

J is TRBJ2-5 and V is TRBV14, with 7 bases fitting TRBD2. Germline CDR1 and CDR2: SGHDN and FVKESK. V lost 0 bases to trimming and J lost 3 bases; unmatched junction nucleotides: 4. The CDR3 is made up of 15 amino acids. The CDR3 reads CASSQEAGSEETQYF. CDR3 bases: TGTGCCAGCAGCCAAGAAGCGGGGAGTGAAGAGACCCAGTACTTC.

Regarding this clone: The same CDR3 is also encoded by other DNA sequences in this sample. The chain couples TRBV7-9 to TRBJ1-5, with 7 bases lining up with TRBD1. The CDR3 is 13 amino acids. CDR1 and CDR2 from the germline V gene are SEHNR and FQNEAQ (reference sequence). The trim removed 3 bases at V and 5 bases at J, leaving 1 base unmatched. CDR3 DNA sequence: TGTGCCAGCAGCTTTCAGGGGGATCAGCCCCAGCATTTT. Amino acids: CASSFQGDQPQHF.

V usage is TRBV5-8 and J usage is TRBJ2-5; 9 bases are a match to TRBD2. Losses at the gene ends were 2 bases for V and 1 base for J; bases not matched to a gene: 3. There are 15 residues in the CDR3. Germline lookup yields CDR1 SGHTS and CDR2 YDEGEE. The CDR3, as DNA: TGTGCCAGCAGCTTCGGGCGGGGGGGCCAAGAGACCCAGTACTTC. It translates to CASSFGRGGQETQYF.

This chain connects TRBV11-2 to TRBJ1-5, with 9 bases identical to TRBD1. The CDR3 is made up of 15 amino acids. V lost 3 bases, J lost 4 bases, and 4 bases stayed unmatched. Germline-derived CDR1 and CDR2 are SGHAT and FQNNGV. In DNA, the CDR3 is TGTGCCAGCAGCTTGAGGACAGGGGTAAATCAGCCCCAGCATTTT. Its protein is CASSLRTGVNQPQHF. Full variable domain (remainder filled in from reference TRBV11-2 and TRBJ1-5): EAGVAQSPRYKIIEKRQSVAFWCNPISGHATLYWYQQILGQGPKLLIQFQNNGVVDDSQLPKDRFSAERLKGVDSTLKIQPAKLEDSAVYLCASSLRTGVNQPQHFGDGTRLSIL.

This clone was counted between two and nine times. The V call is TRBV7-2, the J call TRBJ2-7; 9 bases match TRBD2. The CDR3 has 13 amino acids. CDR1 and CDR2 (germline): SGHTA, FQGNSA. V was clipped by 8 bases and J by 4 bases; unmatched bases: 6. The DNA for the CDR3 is TGTGCCAGCCGTCTAGCGGGGAGTTACGAGCAGTACTTC. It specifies CASRLAGSYEQYF.

The DNA for the CDR3 is TGCGCCAGCAGTGAGGCGGGGTACTACAATGAGCAGTTCTTC. The encoded protein is CASSEAGYYNEQFF. The chain couples TRBV10-2 to TRBJ2-1; the D gene is possibly TRBD2 (6 bases). This CDR3 is built from 14 residues. V was cut by 2 bases and J by 3 bases, with 8 bases left in between. Looked up from germline, CDR1 is WSHSY and CDR2 is SAAADI.

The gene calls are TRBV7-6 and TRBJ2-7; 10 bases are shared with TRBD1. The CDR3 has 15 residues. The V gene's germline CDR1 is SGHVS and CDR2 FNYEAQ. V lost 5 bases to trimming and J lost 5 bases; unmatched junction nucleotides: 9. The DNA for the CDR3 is TGTGCCAGCAGCCCCGGGACAGGGGAGGTCCACGAGCAGTACTTC. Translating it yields CASSPGTGEVHEQYF.

The CDR3 coding sequence is TGCGCCAGCAGCTTGGCAGACAGCCCGTACAATGAGCAGTTCTTC. Translating it yields CASSLADSPYNEQFF. The chain couples TRBV5-1 to TRBJ2-1, with a tentative D call TRBD1 (5 bases). The CDR3 length is 15 residues. Trimming shortened V by 0 bases and J by 4 bases, and 11 bases separated the two germline ends. Germline-derived CDR1 and CDR2 are SGHRS and YFSETQ.

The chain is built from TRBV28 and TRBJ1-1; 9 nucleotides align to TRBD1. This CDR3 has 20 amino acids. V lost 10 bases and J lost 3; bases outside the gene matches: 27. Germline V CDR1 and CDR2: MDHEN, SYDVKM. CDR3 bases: TGTGCCACCTCACCCCTGGGACAGGGAAATCGGTCCCCTTTTGACACTGAAGCTTTCTTT. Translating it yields CATSPLGQGNRSPFDTEAFF.

CDR3 amino acids: CASSQGIGQGLTQHF. CDR3 bases: TGTGCCAGCAGTCAAGGCATAGGACAGGGGTTGACCCAGCATTTT. This chain joins TRBV2 and TRBJ1-5; 9 bases are a match to TRBD1. CDR3 length: 15 amino acids. Germline V gene data show CDR1 as SNHLY and CDR2 as FYNNEI. With V trimmed by 5 bases and J by 11 bases, 13 bases remained unmatched.

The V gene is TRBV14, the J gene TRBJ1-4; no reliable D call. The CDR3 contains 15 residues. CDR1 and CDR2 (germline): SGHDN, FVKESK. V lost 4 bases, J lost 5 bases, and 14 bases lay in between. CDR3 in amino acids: CASSRRAIQNEKLFF. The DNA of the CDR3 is TGTGCCAGCAGCCGGAGGGCGATCCAGAATGAAAAACTGTTTTTT.

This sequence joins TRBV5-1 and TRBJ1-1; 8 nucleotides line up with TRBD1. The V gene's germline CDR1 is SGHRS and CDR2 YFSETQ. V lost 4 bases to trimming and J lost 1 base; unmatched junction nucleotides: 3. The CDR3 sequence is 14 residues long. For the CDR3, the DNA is TGCGCCAGCAGCGCCGACAGGGGGAACACTGAAGCTTTCTTT. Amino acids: CASSADRGNTEAFF.

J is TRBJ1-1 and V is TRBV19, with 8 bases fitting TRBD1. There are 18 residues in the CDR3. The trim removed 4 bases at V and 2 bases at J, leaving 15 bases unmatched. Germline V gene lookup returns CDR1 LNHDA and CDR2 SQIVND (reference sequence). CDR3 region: CASSTGTGRSWGNTEAFF. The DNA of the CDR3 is TGTGCCAGTAGTACCGGGACAGGTCGGTCGTGGGGCAACACTGAAGCTTTCTTT.

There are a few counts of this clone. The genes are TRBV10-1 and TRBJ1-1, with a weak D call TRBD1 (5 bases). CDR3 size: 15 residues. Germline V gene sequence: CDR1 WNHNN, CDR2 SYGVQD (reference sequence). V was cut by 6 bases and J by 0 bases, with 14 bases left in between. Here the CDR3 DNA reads TGCGCCAGCAGACTTACAACAGGATTGAACACTGAAGCTTTCTTT. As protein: CASRLTTGLNTEAFF.

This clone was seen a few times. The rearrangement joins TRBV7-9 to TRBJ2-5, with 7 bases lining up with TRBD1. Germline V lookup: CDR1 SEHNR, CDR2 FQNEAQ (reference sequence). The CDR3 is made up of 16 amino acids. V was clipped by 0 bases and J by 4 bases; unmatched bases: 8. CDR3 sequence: CASSLATGQVIETQYF. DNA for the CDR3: TGTGCCAGCAGCTTAGCGACAGGACAGGTCATAGAGACCCAGTACTTC.

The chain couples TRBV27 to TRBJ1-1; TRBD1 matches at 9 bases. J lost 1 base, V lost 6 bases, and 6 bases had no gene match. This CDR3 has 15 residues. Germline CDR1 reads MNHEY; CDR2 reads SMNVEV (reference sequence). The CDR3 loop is CASSYRGPGNTEAFF. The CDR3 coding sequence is TGTGCCAGCAGCTACAGGGGGCCGGGGAACACTGAAGCTTTCTTT.

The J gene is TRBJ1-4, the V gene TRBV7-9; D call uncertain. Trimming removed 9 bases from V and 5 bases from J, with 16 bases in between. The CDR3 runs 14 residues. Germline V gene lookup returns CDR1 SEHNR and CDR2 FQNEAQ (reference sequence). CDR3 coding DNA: TGTGCCAGTGCTAGACCCGGGGTAAATGAAAAACTGTTTTTT. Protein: CASARPGVNEKLFF. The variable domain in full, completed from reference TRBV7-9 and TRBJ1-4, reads DTGVSQNPRHKITKRGQNVTFRCDPISEHNRLYWYRQTLGQGPEFLTYFQNEAQLEKSRLLSDRFSAERPKGSFSTLEIQRTEQGDSAMYLCASARPGVNEKLFFGSGTQLSVL.

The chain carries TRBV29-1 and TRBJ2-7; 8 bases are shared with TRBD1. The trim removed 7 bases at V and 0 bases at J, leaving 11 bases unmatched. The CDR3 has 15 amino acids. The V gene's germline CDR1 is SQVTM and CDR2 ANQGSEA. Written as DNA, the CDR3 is TGCAGCGCCACGACCGGACAGGGCTTCTCCTACGAGCAGTACTTC. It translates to CSATTGQGFSYEQYF.

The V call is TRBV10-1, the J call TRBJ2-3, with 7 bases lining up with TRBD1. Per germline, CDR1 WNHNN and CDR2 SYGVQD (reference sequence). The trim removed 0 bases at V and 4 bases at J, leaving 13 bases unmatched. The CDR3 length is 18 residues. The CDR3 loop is CASSESPGQVGDADTQYF. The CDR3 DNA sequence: TGCGCCAGCAGTGAGTCCCCCGGACAGGTCGGGGATGCAGATACGCAGTATTTT.

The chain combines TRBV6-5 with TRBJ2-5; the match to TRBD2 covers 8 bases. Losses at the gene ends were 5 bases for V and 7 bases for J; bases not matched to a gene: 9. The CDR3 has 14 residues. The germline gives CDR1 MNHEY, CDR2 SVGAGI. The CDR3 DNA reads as TGTGCCAGCAGTCCCAAGGGTGCGGGGGGGACCCAGTACTTC. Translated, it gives CASSPKGAGGTQYF.

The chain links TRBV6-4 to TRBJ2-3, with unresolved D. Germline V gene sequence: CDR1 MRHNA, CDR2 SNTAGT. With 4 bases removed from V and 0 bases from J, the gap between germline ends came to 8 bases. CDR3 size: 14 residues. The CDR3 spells CASSGETSTDTQYF. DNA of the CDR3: TGTGCCAGCAGTGGTGAGACTAGCACAGATACGCAGTATTTT.

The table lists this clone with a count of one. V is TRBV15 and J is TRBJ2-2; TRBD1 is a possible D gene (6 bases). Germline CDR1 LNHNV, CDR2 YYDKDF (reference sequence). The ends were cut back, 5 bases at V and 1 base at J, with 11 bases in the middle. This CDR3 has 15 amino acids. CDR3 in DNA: TGTGCCACCAGCTACCGGGACAAGAACACCGGGGAGCTGTTTTTT. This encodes CATSYRDKNTGELFF.

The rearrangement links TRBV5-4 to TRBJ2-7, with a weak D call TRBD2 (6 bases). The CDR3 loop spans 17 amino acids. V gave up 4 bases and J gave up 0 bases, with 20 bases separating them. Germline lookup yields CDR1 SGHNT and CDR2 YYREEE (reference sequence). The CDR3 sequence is CASSLRRGNRNSYEQYF. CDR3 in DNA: TGTGCCAGCAGCCTTAGGAGGGGTAATAGAAACTCCTACGAGCAGTACTTC.

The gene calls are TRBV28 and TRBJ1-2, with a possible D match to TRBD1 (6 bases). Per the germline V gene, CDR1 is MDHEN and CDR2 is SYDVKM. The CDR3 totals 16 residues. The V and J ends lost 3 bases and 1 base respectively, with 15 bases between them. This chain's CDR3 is CASSFVRDTLNYGYTF. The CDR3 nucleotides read TGTGCCAGCAGTTTTGTCCGGGACACTCTTAACTATGGCTACACCTTC.

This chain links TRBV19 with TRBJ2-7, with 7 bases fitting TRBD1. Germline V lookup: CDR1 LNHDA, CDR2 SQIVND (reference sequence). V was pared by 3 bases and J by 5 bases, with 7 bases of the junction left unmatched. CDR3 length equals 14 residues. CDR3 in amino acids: CASSIQGDQDEQYF. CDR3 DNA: TGTGCCAGTAGTATTCAGGGGGATCAAGACGAGCAGTACTTC.

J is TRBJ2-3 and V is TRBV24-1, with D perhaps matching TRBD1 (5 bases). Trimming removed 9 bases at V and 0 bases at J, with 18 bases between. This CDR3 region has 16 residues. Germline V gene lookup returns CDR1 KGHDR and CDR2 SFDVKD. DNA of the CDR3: TGTGCCACCGATACCGGATTGAAGGGGAGCACAGATACGCAGTATTTT. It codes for CATDTGLKGSTDTQYF.

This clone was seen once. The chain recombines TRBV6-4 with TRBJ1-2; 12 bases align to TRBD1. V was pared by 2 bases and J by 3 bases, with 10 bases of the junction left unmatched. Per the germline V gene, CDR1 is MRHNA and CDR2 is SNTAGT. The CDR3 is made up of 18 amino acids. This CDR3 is CASSDRGQGASWDYGYTF. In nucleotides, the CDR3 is TGTGCCAGCAGTGACCGGGGACAGGGGGCGAGTTGGGACTATGGCTACACCTTC.